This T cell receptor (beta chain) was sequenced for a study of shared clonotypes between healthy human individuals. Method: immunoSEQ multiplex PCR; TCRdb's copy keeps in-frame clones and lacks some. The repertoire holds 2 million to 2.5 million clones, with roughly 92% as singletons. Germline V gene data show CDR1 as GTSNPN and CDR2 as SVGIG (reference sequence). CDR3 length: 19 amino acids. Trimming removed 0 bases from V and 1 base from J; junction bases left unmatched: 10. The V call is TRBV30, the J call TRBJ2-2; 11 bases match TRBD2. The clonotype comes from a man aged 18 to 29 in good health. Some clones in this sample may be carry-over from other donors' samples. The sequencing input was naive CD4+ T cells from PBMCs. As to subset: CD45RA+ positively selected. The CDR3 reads CAWSVRPSGRPVNTGELFF. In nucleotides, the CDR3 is TGTGCCTGGAGTGTACGGCCTAGCGGGAGGCCTGTGAACACCGGGGAGCTGTTTTTT.